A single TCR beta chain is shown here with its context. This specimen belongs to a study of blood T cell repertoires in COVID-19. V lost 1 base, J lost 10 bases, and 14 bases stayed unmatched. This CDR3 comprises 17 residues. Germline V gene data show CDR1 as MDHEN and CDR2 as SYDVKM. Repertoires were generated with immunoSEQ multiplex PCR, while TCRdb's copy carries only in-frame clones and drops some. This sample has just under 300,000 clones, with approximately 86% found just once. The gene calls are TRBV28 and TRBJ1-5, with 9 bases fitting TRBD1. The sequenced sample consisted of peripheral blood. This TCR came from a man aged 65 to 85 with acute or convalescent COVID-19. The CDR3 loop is CASSLLRAGQGLSPQHF. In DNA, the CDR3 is TGTGCCAGCAGTTTATTGCGTGCGGGACAGGGCCTTTCACCCCAGCATTTT.